One sample yielded the 24 T cell receptor beta chains listed below, sequenced in a study of blood T cell repertoires in COVID-19. The data were produced by immunoSEQ multiplex PCR, yet TCRdb's version contains in-frame clones alone and is incomplete. The sample shows 170,000 or so clones, roughly 86% of them seen only once. The source material was peripheral blood. These receptors originate from a man in his fifties with active or convalescent COVID-19.

The V call is TRBV24-1, the J call TRBJ2-2; D is possibly TRBD2 (6 bases). The CDR3 covers 16 residues. Trimming took off 3 bases at V and 4 bases at J, with 14 bases between the two ends. The germline V gene encodes CDR1 KGHDR and CDR2 SFDVKD. DNA for the CDR3: TGTGCCACCAGTGATCCGGGTGGGGGGACCACCGGGGAGCTGTTTTTT. Protein sequence: CATSDPGGGTTGELFF.

The chain carries TRBV9 and TRBJ1-5, with TRBD1 as a possible D gene (6 bases). This CDR3 is built from 13 residues. Germline CDR1 reads SGDLS; CDR2 reads YYNGEE. Between the trimmed V and J ends, which lost 2 bases and 3 bases, there was a span of 6 bases. CDR3 residues: CASSVGHNQPQHF. CDR3 coding DNA: TGTGCCAGCAGCGTGGGACACAATCAGCCCCAGCATTTT.

The chain links TRBV2 to TRBJ2-5; 16 bases are shared with TRBD2. The CDR3 is made up of 16 amino acids. V shed 3 bases, J shed 5 bases, and the junction held 3 bases outside the gene matches. Germline V gene data show CDR1 as SNHLY and CDR2 as FYNNEI. The CDR3 region has the DNA TGTGCCAGCAGTGATGGGACTAGCGGGAGGGGGGAGACCCAGTACTTC. It translates to CASSDGTSGRGETQYF.

The rearrangement links TRBV6-5 to TRBJ2-1; 10 bases agree with TRBD1. The CDR3 totals 14 residues. Germline V gene lookup returns CDR1 MNHEY and CDR2 SVGAGI. The junction had 6 bases not matched to a gene; V was cut back by 4 bases and J by 9 bases. For the CDR3, the DNA is TGTGCCAGCAGTTCGGACAGGGGGATAGTTGAGCAGTTCTTC. Protein: CASSSDRGIVEQFF.

This chain links TRBV15 with TRBJ1-5; TRBD1 might be the D (5 bases). The V and J ends lost 3 bases and 1 base respectively, with 10 bases between them. The CDR3 runs 15 residues. In germline, CDR1 is LNHNV, CDR2 YYDKDF (reference sequence). CDR3 DNA: TGTGCCACCAGCAGGGACACCACGAGCAATCAGCCCCAGCATTTT. Translation gives CATSRDTTSNQPQHF.

For this clone: The DNA is omitted, as the CDR3 cannot be located on it reliably, and the CDR3 follows TCRdb's listing. The chain has TRBV21-1 and TRBJ2-1; the listed D gene, TRBD1, was not tested against the DNA. TRBV21-1 is deemed a pseudogene. The CDR3 numbers 15 amino acids, ends counted. This CDR3 reads CASSHVGTGANEQFF.

Here the CDR3 reads CASSPSGRVHEQYF. CDR3 coding DNA: TGTGCCAGCAGTCCAAGCGGGAGGGTCCACGAGCAGTACTTC. V is TRBV7-9 and J is TRBJ2-7; TRBD2 aligns across 10 bases. The ends lost 6 bases at V and 5 bases at J; junction bases unmatched: 7. This CDR3 is 14 amino acids long. CDR1 is SEHNR and CDR2 is FQNEAQ in the germline V gene (reference sequence).

This clone showed up many times. The gene calls are TRBV7-8 and TRBJ2-7; TRBD2 matches at 8 bases. The CDR3 spans 15 residues. V lost 3 bases and J lost 3; bases outside the gene matches: 7. Germline CDR1 and CDR2: SGHVS and FQNEAQ. CDR3 in DNA: TGTGCCAGCAGCTTCGAGGTAGCGGGATACTACGAGCAGTACTTC. The encoded protein is CASSFEVAGYYEQYF.

The chain links TRBV2 to TRBJ2-7; D is perhaps TRBD2 (6 bases). Trimming took off 2 bases at V and 0 bases at J, with 11 bases between the two ends. This CDR3 is built from 15 residues. Germline CDR1 is SNHLY and CDR2 is FYNNEI. In DNA, the CDR3 is TGTGCCAGCAGTGAAACTAGCCCCCCCTCCTACGAGCAGTACTTC. It encodes CASSETSPPSYEQYF.

The V and J genes are TRBV12-3 or TRBV12-4 and TRBJ2-4, with 7 nucleotides matching TRBD1. After removal of 5 bases from V and 13 bases from J, the junction contained 8 bases not matched to a gene. The CDR3 totals 12 residues. CDR3 in amino acids: CASSMLRGSQYF. Here the CDR3 DNA reads TGTGCCAGCAGTATGCTCAGGGGGTCCCAGTACTTC.

This clone was seen a handful of times. The rearrangement joins TRBV2 to TRBJ1-2; a weak D match, TRBD1 (5 bases). The CDR3 length is 12 residues. In germline, CDR1 is SNHLY, CDR2 FYNNEI. V lost 4 bases and J 4 bases, leaving 7 bases between the germline ends. The CDR3 DNA reads TGTGCCAGCAGTGTCGACAGCTATGGCTACACCTTC. It encodes CASSVDSYGYTF.

The J gene is TRBJ1-1, the V gene TRBV6-5, with D maybe TRBD1 (6 bases). CDR1 is MNHEY and CDR2 is SVGAGI in the germline V gene. CDR3 length: 15 residues. Trimming took off 6 bases at V and 2 bases at J, with 16 bases between the two ends. CDR3 DNA: TGTGCCAGCAGGTCCCCCGGGACAACTAACACTGAAGCTTTCTTT. This encodes CASRSPGTTNTEAFF.

The rearrangement links TRBV24-1 to TRBJ1-2; TRBD1 aligns across 7 bases. J gave up 4 bases and V 3 bases, and 10 bases lay outside the gene matches. Germline CDR1 reads KGHDR; CDR2 reads SFDVKD. This CDR3 region has 16 residues. The CDR3 reads CATSDQNRGPPYGYTF. Here the CDR3 DNA reads TGTGCCACCAGTGATCAAAACAGGGGACCTCCCTATGGCTACACCTTC.

The J gene is TRBJ2-6, the V gene TRBV3-1 (or the pseudogene TRBV3-2); no firm D call. V was trimmed by 4 bases and J by 4 bases, leaving 11 bases between them. The CDR3 consists of 15 residues. Germline values: CDR1 LGHDT, CDR2 YNNKEL (reference sequence). CDR3 protein: CASSPTAVGANVLTF. DNA for the CDR3: TGTGCCAGCAGCCCCACAGCCGTCGGGGCCAACGTCCTGACTTTC.

The V gene is TRBV5-1, the J gene TRBJ2-3; TRBD2 matches at 10 bases. V trimming: 0 bases; J trimming: 4 bases; junction bases outside the gene matches: 5. CDR3 size: 16 residues. CDR1 SGHRS and CDR2 YFSETQ come from the germline V gene. CDR3 in DNA: TGCGCCAGCAGCTTGGGAAGCGGGAGGGCCTCAGATACGCAGTATTTT. It translates to CASSLGSGRASDTQYF. The variable domain in full, with the rest retrieved from reference TRBV5-1 and TRBJ2-3, is KAGVTQTPRYLIKTRGQQVTLSCSPISGHRSVSWYQQTPGQGLQFLFEYFSETQRNKGNFPGRFSGRQFSNSRSEMNVSTLELGDSALYLCASSLGSGRASDTQYFGPGTRLTVL.

This chain uses TRBV5-1 with TRBJ1-1, with 8 nucleotides matching TRBD1. The V gene end was trimmed by 3 bases and the J gene end by 1 base; junction bases not matched to a gene: 5. This CDR3 is built from 15 residues. The germline CDR1 and CDR2 sequences are SGHRS and YFSETQ. CDR3 nucleotides: TGCGCCAGCAGCTGGTCCGGGACAGGGAACACTGAAGCTTTCTTT. As protein: CASSWSGTGNTEAFF.

The V gene is TRBV7-9, the J gene TRBJ2-2; 10 bases are shared with TRBD1. In germline, CDR1 is SEHNR, CDR2 FQNEAQ (reference sequence). Trimming cost V 7 bases and J 3 bases; bases outside gene matches: 8. The CDR3 is made up of 16 amino acids. CDR3: CASTSPGQGYTGELFF. The CDR3 bases are TGTGCCAGCACCTCTCCGGGACAGGGGTACACCGGGGAGCTGTTTTTT.

V and J are TRBV25-1 and TRBJ1-2, with 8 nucleotides matching TRBD1. The CDR3 length is 15 residues. Unmatched junction bases numbered 9, after V lost 3 bases and J lost 6 bases. Germline CDR1 MGHDK, CDR2 SYGVNS. In nucleotides, the CDR3 is TGTGCCAGCAGTGACCCCTCGACAGGGGCCGATGGCTACACCTTC. Encoded protein: CASSDPSTGADGYTF.

In its sample, this clone was seen a few times. The junction shows a germline mismatch at one end, possibly a read error. J is TRBJ2-7 and V is TRBV2, with 8 bases aligning to TRBD1. The CDR3 consists of 11 residues. CDR1 is SNHLY, CDR2 FYNNEI, per germline. CDR3 in DNA: TGTGCCAGCAGTGCCACGGGACAGGTGAACTTC. This encodes CASSATGQVNF.

V usage is TRBV19 and J usage is TRBJ1-1; D possibly corresponds to TRBD1 (5 bases). CDR1 and CDR2 (germline): LNHDA, SQIVND (reference sequence). CDR3 length: 16 amino acids. Trimming removed 5 bases at V and 6 bases at J, with 22 bases between. CDR3 sequence reads: CASSVSGAPSWAEAFF. The CDR3 DNA sequence: TGTGCCAGTAGTGTCTCTGGGGCCCCTAGTTGGGCTGAAGCTTTCTTT.

This chain links TRBV4-3 with TRBJ2-1; 9 nucleotides match TRBD2. This CDR3 is 18 amino acids long. Germline trimming cut 0 bases from V and 8 bases from J; bases unmatched to any gene: 14. Germline CDR1 and CDR2: LGHNA and YSLEER. The CDR3 is CASSQERLAGLWGDEQFF. The CDR3 DNA reads TGCGCCAGCAGCCAAGAACGGCTAGCGGGGTTATGGGGCGATGAGCAGTTCTTC.

This chain connects TRBV19 to TRBJ2-5, with TRBD2 identical over 7 bases. V gave up 4 bases and J gave up 5 bases; unmatched junction bases: 4. CDR3 size: 13 residues. CDR1 and CDR2 from the germline V gene are LNHDA and SQIVND (reference sequence). The DNA for the CDR3 is TGTGCCAGTAGTACCGTGCGGGGGGAGACCCAGTACTTC. Translation gives CASSTVRGETQYF.

The rearrangement uses TRBV2 and TRBJ1-1; D remains ambiguous. The CDR3 extends over 11 amino acids. CDR1 is SNHLY and CDR2 is FYNNEI in the germline V gene. The V and J ends lost 6 bases and 4 bases respectively, with 6 bases between them. CDR3 protein: CASRSITEAFF. CDR3 sequence (DNA): TGTGCCAGCAGATCAATCACTGAAGCTTTCTTT.

The rearrangement joins TRBV5-6 to TRBJ1-2, with TRBD1 matching 10 bases. Trimming removed 2 bases from V and 6 bases from J; junction bases left unmatched: 10. CDR3 size: 16 residues. The germline gives CDR1 SGHDT, CDR2 YYEEEE. DNA of the CDR3: TGTGCCAGCAGCTTTTGGACAGGGGGGGTAGTGGATGGCTACACCTTC. Translation gives CASSFWTGGVVDGYTF. Full variable domain (remainder filled in from reference TRBV5-6 and TRBJ1-2): DAGVTQSPTHLIKTRGQQVTLRCSPKSGHDTVSWYQQALGQGPQFIFQYYEEEERQRGNFPDRFSGHQFPNYSSELNVNALLLGDSALYLCASSFWTGGVVDGYTFGSGTRLTVV.